Listed below are T cell receptor beta chains from one sample, sequenced in a study of T cells in Graves' hyperthyroidism and ophthalmopathy. One entry per CDR3 protein, called by TCRdb with MiXCR from the multiplex PCR reads. Of about 410,000 distinct CDR3 sequences in the sample, approximately 15% were seen once. The sequenced sample was blood. These receptor sequences come from a man in his late teens or twenties with Graves' ophthalmopathy. Each CDR3 is given with its conserved first and last residue. The D gene is left open where the match is weak. Clone size is shown for a subset of rows, as once, few, many or a class of expanded clone.

clone_size	j_call	d_call	v_call	cdr3_nt	cdr3_aa
NA	TRBJ2-5	TRBD2	TRBV7-9	TGTGCCAGCAGCTTAGAACTAGCGGGGGCCGAGACCCAGTACTTC	CASSLELAGAETQYF
many	TRBJ2-1	TRBD2	TRBV20-1	TGCAGTGCTAGAGGGGGCGGGAGCTCCTACAATGAGCAGTTCTTC	CSARGGGSSYNEQFF
many	TRBJ2-3	NA	TRBV29-1	TGCAGCGTTGGCCCCGAGTCCCTCACAGATACGCAGTATTTT	CSVGPESLTDTQYF
few	TRBJ2-3	TRBD2	TRBV11-3	TGTGCCAGCAGCTTTAGCGGGTCCTTCACAGATACGCAGTATTTT	CASSFSGSFTDTQYF
NA	TRBJ2-7	NA	TRBV2	TGTGCCAGCAGAGAGGGCCCGACCTACGAGCAGTACTTC	CASREGPTYEQYF
NA	TRBJ1-1	NA	TRBV10-3	TGTGCCATCAGTGAGTCGGAGTTCACTGAAGCTTTCTTT	CAISESEFTEAFF
many	TRBJ1-4	NA	TRBV5-1	TGCGCCAGCAGCTTGGGGACGGGAACTAATGAAAAACTGTTTTTT	CASSLGTGTNEKLFF
many	TRBJ1-5	TRBD1	TRBV5-1	TGCGCCAGCAGCTGGACAGGGTCGGGCCAGCCCCAGCATTTT	CASSWTGSGQPQHF
many	TRBJ1-2	NA	TRBV6-1	TGTGCCAGCAGTGGTACACAGAACTATGGCTACACCTTC	CASSGTQNYGYTF
NA	TRBJ1-3	TRBD1	TRBV9	TGTGCCAGCAGCGTTGGGACAGCTGGAAACACCATATATTTT	CASSVGTAGNTIYF
NA	TRBJ1-3	NA	TRBV7-8	TGTGCCAGCAGCTTCGGGGGGAAGATGACTGGAAACACCATATATTTT	CASSFGGKMTGNTIYF
many	TRBJ1-1	NA	TRBV12-3/TRBV12-4	TGTGCCAGCAGTGTACCTGACAGTAGCAACACTGAAGCTTTCTTT	CASSVPDSSNTEAFF
many	TRBJ2-5	NA	TRBV7-2	TGTGCCAGCAGCTTAGTCAGGCAAGAGACCCAGTACTTC	CASSLVRQETQYF
NA	TRBJ2-7	TRBD1	TRBV18	TGTGCCAGCTCACCAGTTCGACAGGGACACTACGAGCAGTACTTC	CASSPVRQGHYEQYF
NA	TRBJ2-1	TRBD1	TRBV3-1	TGTGCCAGCAGCCAAGGCCAGGGGGCTCACAATGAGCAGTTCTTC	CASSQGQGAHNEQFF
many	TRBJ1-3	TRBD1	TRBV30	TGTGCCTGGACCAGGGGGCGTATGGGAAACACCATATATTTT	CAWTRGRMGNTIYF
NA	TRBJ2-7	TRBD2	TRBV27	TGTGCCACGCGGGGACTAGCGGGAGTCGAGCAGTACTTC	CATRGLAGVEQYF